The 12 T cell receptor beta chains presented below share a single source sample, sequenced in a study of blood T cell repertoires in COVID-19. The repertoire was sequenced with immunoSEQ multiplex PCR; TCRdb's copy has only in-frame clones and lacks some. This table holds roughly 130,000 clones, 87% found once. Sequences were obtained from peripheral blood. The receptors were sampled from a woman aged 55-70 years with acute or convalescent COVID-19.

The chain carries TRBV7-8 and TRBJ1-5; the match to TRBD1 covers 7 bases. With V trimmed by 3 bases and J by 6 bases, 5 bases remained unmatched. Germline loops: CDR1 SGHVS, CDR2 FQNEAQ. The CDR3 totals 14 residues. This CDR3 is CASSFRQGVQPQHF. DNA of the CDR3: TGTGCCAGCAGCTTTAGACAGGGCGTTCAGCCCCAGCATTTT.

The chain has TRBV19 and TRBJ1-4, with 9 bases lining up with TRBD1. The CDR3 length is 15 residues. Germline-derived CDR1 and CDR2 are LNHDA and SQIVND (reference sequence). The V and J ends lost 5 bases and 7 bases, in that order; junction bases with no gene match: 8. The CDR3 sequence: CASSAAGQGTEKLFF. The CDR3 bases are TGTGCCAGTAGTGCCGCAGGACAGGGGACTGAAAAACTGTTTTTT.

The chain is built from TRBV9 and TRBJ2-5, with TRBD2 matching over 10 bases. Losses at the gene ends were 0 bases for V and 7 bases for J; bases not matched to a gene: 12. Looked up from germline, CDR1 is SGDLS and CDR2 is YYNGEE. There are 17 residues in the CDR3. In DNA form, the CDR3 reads TGTGCCAGCAGCGTAGAGGGTAGCGGGAGGCACCTAGGGACCCAGTACTTC. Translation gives CASSVEGSGRHLGTQYF. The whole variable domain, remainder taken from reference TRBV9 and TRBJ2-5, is DSGVTQTPKHLITATGQRVTLRCSPRSGDLSVYWYQQSLDQGLQFLIQYYNGEERAKGNILERFSAQQFPDLHSELNLSSLELGDSALYFCASSVEGSGRHLGTQYFGPGTRLLVL.

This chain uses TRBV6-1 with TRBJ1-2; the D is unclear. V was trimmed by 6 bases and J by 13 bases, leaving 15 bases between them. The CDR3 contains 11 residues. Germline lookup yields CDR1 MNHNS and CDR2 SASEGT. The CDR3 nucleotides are TGTGCCAGCAGCCCCCAGCGGTTTGCCACCTTC. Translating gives CASSPQRFATF.

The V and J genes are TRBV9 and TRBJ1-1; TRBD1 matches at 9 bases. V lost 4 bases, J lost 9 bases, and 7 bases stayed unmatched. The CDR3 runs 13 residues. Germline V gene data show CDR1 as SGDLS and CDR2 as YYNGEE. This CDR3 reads CASSPVGQGKAFF. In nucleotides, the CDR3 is TGTGCCAGCAGCCCTGTGGGACAGGGAAAAGCTTTCTTT. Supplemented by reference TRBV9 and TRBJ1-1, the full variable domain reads DSGVTQTPKHLITATGQRVTLRCSPRSGDLSVYWYQQSLDQGLQFLIQYYNGEERAKGNILERFSAQQFPDLHSELNLSSLELGDSALYFCASSPVGQGKAFFGQGTRLTVV.

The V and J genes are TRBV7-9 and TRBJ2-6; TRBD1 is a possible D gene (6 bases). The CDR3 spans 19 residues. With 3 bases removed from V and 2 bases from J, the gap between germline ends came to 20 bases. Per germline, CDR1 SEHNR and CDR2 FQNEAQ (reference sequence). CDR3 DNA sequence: TGTGCCAGCAGCTTCGTTGGACAGAAAAAGGGGGCTGGGGCCAACGTCCTGACTTTC. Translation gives CASSFVGQKKGAGANVLTF.

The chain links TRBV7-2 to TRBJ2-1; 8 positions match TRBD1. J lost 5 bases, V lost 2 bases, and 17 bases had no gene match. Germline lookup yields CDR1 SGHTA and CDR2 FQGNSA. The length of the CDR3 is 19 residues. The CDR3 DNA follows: TGTGCCAGCAGCTTATACCCTAGGACAGGGACAGGCTCTCACAATGAGCAGTTCTTC. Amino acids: CASSLYPRTGTGSHNEQFF.

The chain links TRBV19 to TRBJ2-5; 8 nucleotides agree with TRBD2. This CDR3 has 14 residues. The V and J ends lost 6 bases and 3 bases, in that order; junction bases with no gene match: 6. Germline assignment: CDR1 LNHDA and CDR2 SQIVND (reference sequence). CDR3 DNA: TGTGCCAGTAGCCGGACTAGCCTGAAAGAGACCCAGTACTTC. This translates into CASSRTSLKETQYF.

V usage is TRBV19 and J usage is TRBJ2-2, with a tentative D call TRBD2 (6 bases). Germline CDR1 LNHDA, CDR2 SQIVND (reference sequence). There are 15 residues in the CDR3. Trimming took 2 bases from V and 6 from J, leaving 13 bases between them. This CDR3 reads CASSISGAYAGELFF. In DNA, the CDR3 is TGTGCCAGTAGTATATCGGGAGCCTACGCCGGGGAGCTGTTTTTT.

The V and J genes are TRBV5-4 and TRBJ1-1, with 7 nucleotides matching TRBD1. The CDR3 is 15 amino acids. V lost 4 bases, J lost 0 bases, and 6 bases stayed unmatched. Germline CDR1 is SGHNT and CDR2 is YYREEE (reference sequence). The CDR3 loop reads CASSPTGQMNTEAFF. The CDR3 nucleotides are TGTGCCAGCAGCCCGACGGGACAGATGAACACTGAAGCTTTCTTT. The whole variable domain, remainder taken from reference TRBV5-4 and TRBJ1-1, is ETGVTQSPTHLIKTRGQQVTLRCSSQSGHNTVSWYQQALGQGPQFIFQYYREEENGRGNFPPRFSGLQFPNYSSELNVNALELDDSALYLCASSPTGQMNTEAFFGQGTRLTVV.

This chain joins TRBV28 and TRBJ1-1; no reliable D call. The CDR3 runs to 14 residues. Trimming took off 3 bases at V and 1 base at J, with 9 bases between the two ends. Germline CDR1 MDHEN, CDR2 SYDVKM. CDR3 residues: CASSLRPGNTEAFF. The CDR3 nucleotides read TGTGCCAGCAGTTTGCGGCCGGGGAACACTGAAGCTTTCTTT. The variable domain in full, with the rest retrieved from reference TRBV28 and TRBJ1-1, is DVKVTQSSRYLVKRTGEKVFLECVQDMDHENMFWYRQDPGLGLRLIYFSYDVKMKEKGDIPEGYSVSREKKERFSLILESASTNQTSMYLCASSLRPGNTEAFFGQGTRLTVV.

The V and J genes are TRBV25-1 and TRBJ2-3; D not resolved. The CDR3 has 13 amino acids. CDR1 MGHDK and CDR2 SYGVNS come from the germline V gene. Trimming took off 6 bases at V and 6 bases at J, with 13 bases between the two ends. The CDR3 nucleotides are TGTGCCAGCAGCCCATCGGGTCGGGATACGCAGTATTTT. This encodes CASSPSGRDTQYF.